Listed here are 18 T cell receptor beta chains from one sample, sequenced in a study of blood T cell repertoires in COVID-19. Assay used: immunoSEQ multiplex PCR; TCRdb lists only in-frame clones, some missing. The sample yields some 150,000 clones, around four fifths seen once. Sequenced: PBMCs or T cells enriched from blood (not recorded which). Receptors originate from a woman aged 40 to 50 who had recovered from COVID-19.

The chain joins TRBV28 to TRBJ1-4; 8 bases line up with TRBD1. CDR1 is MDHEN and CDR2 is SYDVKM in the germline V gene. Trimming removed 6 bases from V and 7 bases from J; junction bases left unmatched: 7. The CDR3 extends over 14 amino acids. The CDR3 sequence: CASRTTGEGEKLFF. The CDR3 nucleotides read TGTGCCAGCAGGACGACAGGGGAGGGTGAAAAACTGTTTTTT.

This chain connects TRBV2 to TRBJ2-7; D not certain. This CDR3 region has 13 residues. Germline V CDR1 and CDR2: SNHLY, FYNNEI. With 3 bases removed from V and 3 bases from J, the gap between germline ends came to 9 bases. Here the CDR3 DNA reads TGTGCCAGCAGTGATCCCGCAGTCTACGAGCAGTACTTC. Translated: CASSDPAVYEQYF.

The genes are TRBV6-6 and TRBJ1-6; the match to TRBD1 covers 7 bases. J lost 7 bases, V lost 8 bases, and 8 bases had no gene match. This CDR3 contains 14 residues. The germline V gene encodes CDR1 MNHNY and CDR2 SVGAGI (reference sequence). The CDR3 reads CASSAGQSNSPLHF. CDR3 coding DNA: TGTGCCAGCTCGGCGGGACAGTCCAATTCACCCCTCCACTTT.

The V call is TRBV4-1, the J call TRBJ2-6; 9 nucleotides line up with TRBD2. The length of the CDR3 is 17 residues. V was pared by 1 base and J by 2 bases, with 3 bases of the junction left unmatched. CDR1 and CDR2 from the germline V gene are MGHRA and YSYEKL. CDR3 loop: CASSQGVAGAGANVLTF. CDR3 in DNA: TGCGCCAGCAGCCAAGGGGTAGCGGGAGCTGGGGCCAACGTCCTGACTTTC.

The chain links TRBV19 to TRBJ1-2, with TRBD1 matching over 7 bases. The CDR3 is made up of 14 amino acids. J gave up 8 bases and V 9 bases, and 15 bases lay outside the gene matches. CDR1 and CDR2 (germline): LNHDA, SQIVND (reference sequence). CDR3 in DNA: TGTGCCAGCCAAACTCAGGGGGAGGTGAGAGGCTACACCTTC. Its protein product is CASQTQGEVRGYTF.

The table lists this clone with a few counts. The CDR3 is CAIPLTGTRNAGELFF. CDR3 DNA: TGTGCCATCCCCCTCACTGGGACTAGGAACGCGGGGGAGCTGTTTTTT. This sequence joins TRBV7-9 and TRBJ2-2; 8 bases agree with TRBD2. Germline CDR1 is SEHNR and CDR2 is FQNEAQ (reference sequence). The CDR3 loop spans 16 amino acids. V was clipped by 10 bases and J by 8 bases; unmatched bases: 18.

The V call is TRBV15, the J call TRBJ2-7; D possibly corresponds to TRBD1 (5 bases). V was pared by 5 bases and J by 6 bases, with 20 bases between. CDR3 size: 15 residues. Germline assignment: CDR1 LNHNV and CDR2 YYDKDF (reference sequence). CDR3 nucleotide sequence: TGTGCCACCAGCGTCCGTGGGGCGGTACTCGGCGAGCAGTACTTC. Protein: CATSVRGAVLGEQYF.

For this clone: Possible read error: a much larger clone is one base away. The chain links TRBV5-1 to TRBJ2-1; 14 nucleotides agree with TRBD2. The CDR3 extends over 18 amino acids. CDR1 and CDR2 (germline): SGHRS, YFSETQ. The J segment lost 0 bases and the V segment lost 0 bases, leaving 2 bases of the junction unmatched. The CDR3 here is CASSLGLAGGDSYNEQFF. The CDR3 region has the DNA TGCGCCAGCAGCTTGGGACTAGCGGGAGGGGACTCCTACAATGAGCAGTTCTTC.

The CDR3 spells CASYLGTSGPGPYEQYF. CDR3 coding DNA: TGTGCCAGCTATCTGGGGACTAGCGGTCCGGGCCCCTACGAGCAGTACTTC. V usage is TRBV7-9 and J usage is TRBJ2-7, with 11 bases matching TRBD2. Germline V gives CDR1 SEHNR, CDR2 FQNEAQ (reference sequence). The CDR3 runs 17 residues. After removal of 8 bases from V and 2 bases from J, the junction contained 14 bases not matched to a gene.

The chain's CDR3 is CASSQEGSSGRRETQYF. The CDR3, as DNA: TGTGCCAGCAGCCAAGAGGGGTCTAGCGGGAGGAGAGAGACCCAGTACTTC. The chain has TRBV14 and TRBJ2-5; 11 bases are a match to TRBD2. Germline V CDR1 and CDR2: SGHDN, FVKESK. J lost 4 bases, V lost 0 bases, and 7 bases had no gene match. This CDR3 is 17 amino acids long.

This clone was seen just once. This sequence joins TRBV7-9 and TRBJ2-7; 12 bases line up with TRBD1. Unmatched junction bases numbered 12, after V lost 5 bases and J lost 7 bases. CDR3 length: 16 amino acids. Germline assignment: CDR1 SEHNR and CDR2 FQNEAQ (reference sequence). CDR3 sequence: CASSADAGTGGREQYF. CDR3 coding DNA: TGTGCCAGCAGCGCCGACGCCGGGACAGGGGGCAGGGAGCAGTACTTC.

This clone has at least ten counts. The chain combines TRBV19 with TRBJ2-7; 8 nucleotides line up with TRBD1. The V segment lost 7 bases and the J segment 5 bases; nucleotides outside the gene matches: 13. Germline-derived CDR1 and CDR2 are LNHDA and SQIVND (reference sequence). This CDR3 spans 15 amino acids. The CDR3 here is CASTTNGQGSHEQYF. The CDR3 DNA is TGTGCCAGTACCACGAACGGACAGGGATCCCACGAGCAGTACTTC.

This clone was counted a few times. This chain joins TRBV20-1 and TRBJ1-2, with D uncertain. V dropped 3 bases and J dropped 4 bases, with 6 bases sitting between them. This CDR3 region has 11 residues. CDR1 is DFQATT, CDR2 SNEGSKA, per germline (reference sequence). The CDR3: CSASPSYGYTF. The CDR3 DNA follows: TGCAGTGCTAGTCCTAGCTATGGCTACACCTTC.

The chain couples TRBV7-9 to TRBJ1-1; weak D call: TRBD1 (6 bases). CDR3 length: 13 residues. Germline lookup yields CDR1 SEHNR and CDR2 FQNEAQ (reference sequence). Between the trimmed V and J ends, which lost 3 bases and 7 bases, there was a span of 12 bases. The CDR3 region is CASSFTGQFEAFF. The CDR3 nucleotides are TGTGCCAGCAGCTTCACCGGACAGTTTGAAGCTTTCTTT. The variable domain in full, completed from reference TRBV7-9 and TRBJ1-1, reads DTGVSQNPRHKITKRGQNVTFRCDPISEHNRLYWYRQTLGQGPEFLTYFQNEAQLEKSRLLSDRFSAERPKGSFSTLEIQRTEQGDSAMYLCASSFTGQFEAFFGQGTRLTVV.

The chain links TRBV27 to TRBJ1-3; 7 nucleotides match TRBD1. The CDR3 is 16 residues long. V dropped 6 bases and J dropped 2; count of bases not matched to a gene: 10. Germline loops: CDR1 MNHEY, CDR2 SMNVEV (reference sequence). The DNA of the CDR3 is TGTGCCAGCAGGTCCACCGGGACAGCTCCTGGAAACACCATATATTTT. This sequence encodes CASRSTGTAPGNTIYF.

CDR3 region: CASSQELQDEQYF. The CDR3 coding sequence is TGTGCCAGCAGCCAAGAACTCCAGGACGAGCAGTACTTC. The chain combines TRBV4-2 with TRBJ2-7; D unclear. CDR3 length: 13 amino acids. Germline V gene data show CDR1 as LGHNA and CDR2 as YNFKEQ. Trimming cost V 0 bases and J 5 bases, with 8 bases left between them.

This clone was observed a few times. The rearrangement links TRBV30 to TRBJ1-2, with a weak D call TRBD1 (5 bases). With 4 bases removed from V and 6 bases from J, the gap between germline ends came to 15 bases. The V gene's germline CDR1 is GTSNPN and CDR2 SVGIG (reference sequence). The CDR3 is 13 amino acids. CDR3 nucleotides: TGTGCCTGGAAGGGCAGGGCTACCCATGGCTACACCTTC. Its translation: CAWKGRATHGYTF.

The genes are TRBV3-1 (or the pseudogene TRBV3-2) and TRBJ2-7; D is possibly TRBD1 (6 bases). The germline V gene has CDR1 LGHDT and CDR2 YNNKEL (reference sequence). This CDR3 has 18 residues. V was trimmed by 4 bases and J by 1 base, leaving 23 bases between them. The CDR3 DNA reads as TGTGCCAGCAGCCCACACCAAGGGGGTCTAGGCGCATCCTACGAGCAGTACTTC. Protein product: CASSPHQGGLGASYEQYF.